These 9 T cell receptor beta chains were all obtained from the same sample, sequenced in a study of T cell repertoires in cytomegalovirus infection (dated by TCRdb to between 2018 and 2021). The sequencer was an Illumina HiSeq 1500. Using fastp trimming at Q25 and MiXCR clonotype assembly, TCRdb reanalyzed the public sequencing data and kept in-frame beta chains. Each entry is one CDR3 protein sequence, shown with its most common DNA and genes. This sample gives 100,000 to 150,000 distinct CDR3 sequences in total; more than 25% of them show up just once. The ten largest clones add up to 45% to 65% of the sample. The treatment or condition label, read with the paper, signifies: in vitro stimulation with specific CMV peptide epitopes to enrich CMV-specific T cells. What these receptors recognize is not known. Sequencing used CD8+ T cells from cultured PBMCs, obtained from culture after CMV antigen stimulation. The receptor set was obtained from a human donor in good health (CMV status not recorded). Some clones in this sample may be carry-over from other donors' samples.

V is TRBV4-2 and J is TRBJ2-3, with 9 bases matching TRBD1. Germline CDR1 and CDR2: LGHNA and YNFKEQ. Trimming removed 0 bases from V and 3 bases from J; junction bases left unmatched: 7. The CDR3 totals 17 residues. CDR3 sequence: CASSQEGGTGRTDTQYF. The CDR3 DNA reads TGTGCCAGCAGCCAAGAAGGGGGGACAGGGAGGACAGATACGCAGTATTTT.

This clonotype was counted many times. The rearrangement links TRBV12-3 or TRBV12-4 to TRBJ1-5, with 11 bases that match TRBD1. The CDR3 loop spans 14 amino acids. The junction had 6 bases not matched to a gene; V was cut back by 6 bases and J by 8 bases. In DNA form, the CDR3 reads TGTGCCAGCAGCTGGACAGGGGGCATAGAGCCCCAGCATTTT. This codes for CASSWTGGIEPQHF.

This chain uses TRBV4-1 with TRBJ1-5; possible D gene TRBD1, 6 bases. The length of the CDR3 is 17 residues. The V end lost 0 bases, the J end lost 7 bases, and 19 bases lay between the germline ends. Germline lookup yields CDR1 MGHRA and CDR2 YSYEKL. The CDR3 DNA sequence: TGCGCCAGCAGCCAAGATATGGTACAGGGAAGAAAACAGCCCCAGCATTTT. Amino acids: CASSQDMVQGRKQPQHF.

The CDR3 coding sequence is TGTGCCAGCAGTTTATTTCCCGATCAGCCCCAGCATTTT. This codes for CASSLFPDQPQHF. The rearrangement uses TRBV28 and TRBJ1-5; D unresolved. This CDR3 contains 13 residues. V shed 1 base and J shed 5 bases, with 6 bases lying between them. Germline values: CDR1 MDHEN, CDR2 SYDVKM.

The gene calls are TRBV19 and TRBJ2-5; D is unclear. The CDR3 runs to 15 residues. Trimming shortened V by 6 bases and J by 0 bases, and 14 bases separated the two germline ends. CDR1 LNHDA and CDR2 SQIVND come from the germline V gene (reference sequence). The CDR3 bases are TGTGCCAGTAGCAACTACCGGACCGACCAAGAGACCCAGTACTTC. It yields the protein CASSNYRTDQETQYF.

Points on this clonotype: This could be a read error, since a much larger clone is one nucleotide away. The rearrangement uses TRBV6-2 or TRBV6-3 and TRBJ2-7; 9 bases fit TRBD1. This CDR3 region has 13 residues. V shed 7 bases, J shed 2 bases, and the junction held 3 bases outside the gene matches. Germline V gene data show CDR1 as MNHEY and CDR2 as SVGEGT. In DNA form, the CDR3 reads TGTGCCAGCATGGGACAGGGTGCCTACGAGCAGTACTTC. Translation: CASMGQGAYEQYF.

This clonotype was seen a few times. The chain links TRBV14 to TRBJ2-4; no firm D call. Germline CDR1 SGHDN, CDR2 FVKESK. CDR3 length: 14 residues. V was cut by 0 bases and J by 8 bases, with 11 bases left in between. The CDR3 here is CASSQDRQVDIQYF. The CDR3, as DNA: TGTGCCAGCAGCCAAGATCGGCAGGTGGACATTCAGTACTTC.

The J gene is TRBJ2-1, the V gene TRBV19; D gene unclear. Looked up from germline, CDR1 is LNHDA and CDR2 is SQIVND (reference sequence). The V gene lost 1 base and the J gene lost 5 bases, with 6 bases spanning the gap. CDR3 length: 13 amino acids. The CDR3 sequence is CASSIVAHNEQFF. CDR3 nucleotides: TGTGCCAGTAGTATAGTTGCCCACAATGAGCAGTTCTTC.

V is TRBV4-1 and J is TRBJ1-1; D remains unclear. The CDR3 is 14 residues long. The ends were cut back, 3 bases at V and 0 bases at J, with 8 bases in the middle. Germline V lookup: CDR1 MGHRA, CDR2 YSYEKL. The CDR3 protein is CASSQERMNTEAFF. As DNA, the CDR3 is TGCGCCAGCAGCCAGGAGAGGATGAACACTGAAGCTTTCTTT.